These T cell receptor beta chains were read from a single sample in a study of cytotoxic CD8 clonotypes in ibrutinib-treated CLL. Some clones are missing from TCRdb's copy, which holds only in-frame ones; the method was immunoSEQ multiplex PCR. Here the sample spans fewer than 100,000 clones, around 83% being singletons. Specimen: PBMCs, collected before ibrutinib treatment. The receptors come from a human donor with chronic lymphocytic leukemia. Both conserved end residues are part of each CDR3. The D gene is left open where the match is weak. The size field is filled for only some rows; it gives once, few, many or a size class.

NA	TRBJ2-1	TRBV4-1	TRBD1	CASSPRTGVPNEQFF	TGCGCCAGCAGCCCCAGGACAGGGGTCCCCAATGAGCAGTTCTTC
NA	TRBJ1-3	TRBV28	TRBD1	CASSLAGTGGNTIYF	TGTGCCAGCAGTTTGGCCGGGACAGGGGGAAACACCATATATTTT
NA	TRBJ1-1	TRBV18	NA	CASSRLGGRNTEAFF	TGTGCCAGCTCACGGCTGGGAGGGCGGAACACTGAAGCTTTCTTT
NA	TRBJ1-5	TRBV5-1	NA	CASRAGPDQPQHF	TGCGCCAGCAGGGCTGGGCCGGATCAGCCCCAGCATTTT
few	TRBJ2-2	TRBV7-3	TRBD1	CATSQGDRVTGELFF	TGTGCCACCTCACAGGGGGATCGTGTCACCGGGGAGCTGTTTTTT
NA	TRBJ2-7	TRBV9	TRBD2	CASSPRGGFYEQYF	TGTGCCAGCAGTCCTCGCGGGGGATTCTACGAGCAGTACTTC
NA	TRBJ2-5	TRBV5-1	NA	CASSLSLKETQYF	TGCGCCAGCAGTCTCTCCCTCAAAGAGACCCAGTACTTC
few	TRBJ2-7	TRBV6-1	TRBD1	CASSEAIFYQTGASSYEQYF	TGTGCCAGCAGTGAAGCGATTTTCTACCAGACAGGGGCCAGCTCCTACGAGCAGTACTTC
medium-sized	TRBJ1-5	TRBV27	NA	CASSPPGRGNQPQHF	TGTGCCAGCAGCCCCCCCGGTCGAGGCAATCAGCCCCAGCATTTT
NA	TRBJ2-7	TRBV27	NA	CASSNLGADRPYEQYF	TGTGCCAGCTCCAATCTAGGGGCGGACCGACCCTACGAGCAGTACTTC
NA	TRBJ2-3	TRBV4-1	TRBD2	CASSQDGTSGPGDFTDTQYF	TGCGCCAGCAGCCAAGATGGGACTAGCGGCCCAGGAGACTTCACAGATACGCAGTATTTT
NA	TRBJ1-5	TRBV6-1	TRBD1	CASRTGGDQPQHF	TGTGCCAGCAGGACAGGGGGCGATCAGCCCCAGCATTTT
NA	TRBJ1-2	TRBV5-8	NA	CASSLSWAAGYTF	TGTGCCAGCAGCTTGTCCTGGGCCGCTGGCTACACCTTC
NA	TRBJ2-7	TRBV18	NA	CASSPPSGAEQYF	TGTGCCAGCTCACCACCTTCCGGGGCCGAGCAGTACTTC
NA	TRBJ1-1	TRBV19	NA	CASSTPFRVGFTEAFF	TGTGCCAGTAGTACCCCATTCCGGGTGGGGTTCACTGAAGCTTTCTTT
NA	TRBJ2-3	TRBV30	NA	CAWSVLGTDTQYF	TGTGCCTGGAGTGTACTGGGTACAGATACGCAGTATTTT
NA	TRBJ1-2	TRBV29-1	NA	CSVDQGIYGYTF	TGCAGCGTTGATCAGGGGATCTATGGCTACACCTTC
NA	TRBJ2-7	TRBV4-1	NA	CASSQDMYEQYF	TGCGCCAGCAGCCAAGATATGTACGAGCAGTACTTC
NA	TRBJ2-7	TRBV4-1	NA	CASSQEATRHLSSYEQYF	TGCGCCAGCAGCCAAGAGGCCACGCGACATCTAAGCTCCTACGAGCAGTACTTC
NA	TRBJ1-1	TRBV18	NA	CASSPYRGENTEAFF	TGTGCCAGCTCACCATATAGGGGGGAGAACACTGAAGCTTTCTTT
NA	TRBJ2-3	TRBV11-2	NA	CASSSLGSDTQYF	TGTGCCAGCAGCTCTCTGGGGTCAGATACGCAGTATTTT
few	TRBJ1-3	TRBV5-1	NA	CASSSAGPMGGNTIYF	TGCGCCAGCAGCTCCGCCGGGCCCATGGGTGGAAACACCATATATTTT